One sample yielded the 20 T cell receptor beta chains listed below, sequenced in a study of T cell responses to AZD1222 COVID-19 vaccine listed by TCRdb under 2021. Read against the paper, the sample's time point label means: about 28 days (+/-7) after the second vaccine dose. Receptor amplification or capture employed the immunoSEQ multiplex PCR assay. TCRdb took this table from immuneACCESS and kept in-frame rearrangements with V and J called. Such tables lack part of the clones; where checked against another copy, unresolved V genes explain under half of the gap, and the rest is unexplained. The sample profile shows fewer than 150,000 clones; roughly nine tenths of them were found once. The top ten clonotypes cover approximately 9.8% of the sample. The input for sequencing was peripheral blood, taken 28 days after the second AZD1222 dose. The source of these receptors is an adult who received the AZD1222 COVID-19 vaccine.

The chain employs TRBV5-6 and TRBJ1-5, with TRBD1 matching over 10 bases. The CDR3 consists of 15 residues. The V and J ends lost 3 bases and 6 bases, in that order; junction bases with no gene match: 6. Germline CDR1 reads SGHDT; CDR2 reads YYEEEE. CDR3 DNA sequence: TGTGCCAGCAGCTCCGGGACAGGGGCATTTCAGCCCCAGCATTTT. Its translation: CASSSGTGAFQPQHF. The full variable domain, its missing parts supplied by reference TRBV5-6 and TRBJ1-5, is DAGVTQSPTHLIKTRGQQVTLRCSPKSGHDTVSWYQQALGQGPQFIFQYYEEEERQRGNFPDRFSGHQFPNYSSELNVNALLLGDSALYLCASSSGTGAFQPQHFGDGTRLSIL.

The chain recombines TRBV29-1 with TRBJ2-1, with TRBD2 matching over 7 bases. This CDR3 is built from 13 residues. Germline V CDR1 and CDR2: SQVTM, ANQGSEA. V gave up 4 bases and J gave up 9 bases; unmatched junction bases: 9. CDR3 nucleotides: TGCAGCGTTGGGCTAGCGGAGGGAGCTGAGCAGTTCTTC. Translated: CSVGLAEGAEQFF.

The chain is built from TRBV7-9 and TRBJ1-6; D is ambiguous. The V gene lost 2 bases and the J gene lost 10 bases, with 12 bases spanning the gap. Germline CDR1 is SEHNR and CDR2 is FQNEAQ (reference sequence). The CDR3 runs 14 residues. CDR3 coding DNA: TGTGCCAGCAGCTTAATGGGTTTCCAATCACCCCTCCACTTT. Amino acid sequence: CASSLMGFQSPLHF.

This clone was counted a few times. CDR3 nucleotide sequence: TGTGCCAGCAGCCGGGTGGAGGGTTGGAACTATGGCTACACCTTC. Translated: CASSRVEGWNYGYTF. The rearrangement links TRBV11-2 to TRBJ1-2; D not certain. Per germline, CDR1 SGHAT and CDR2 FQNNGV. The CDR3 covers 15 residues. V shed 5 bases and J shed 2 bases, with 15 bases lying between them. Looking up the rest from reference TRBV11-2 and TRBJ1-2 gives the full variable domain: EAGVAQSPRYKIIEKRQSVAFWCNPISGHATLYWYQQILGQGPKLLIQFQNNGVVDDSQLPKDRFSAERLKGVDSTLKIQPAKLEDSAVYLCASSRVEGWNYGYTFGSGTRLTVV.

The chain links TRBV11-2 to TRBJ2-3, with D hard to call. The V gene's germline CDR1 is SGHAT and CDR2 FQNNGV. V was clipped by 5 bases and J by 6 bases, with 12 bases between them. The CDR3 length is 13 residues. CDR3 coding DNA: TGTGCCAGCAGCCCGATGTCCAGGGATACGCAGTATTTT. Protein: CASSPMSRDTQYF.

This sequence joins TRBV7-3 and TRBJ1-1; D is perhaps TRBD1 (5 bases). Germline CDR1 reads SGHTA; CDR2 reads FQGTGA. The CDR3 has 15 amino acids. The V and J ends lost 2 bases and 5 bases respectively, with 15 bases between them. The chain's CDR3 is CASSLEQGLGTEAFF. The CDR3 DNA sequence: TGTGCCAGCAGCTTAGAGCAGGGCCTAGGGACTGAAGCTTTCTTT.

V usage is TRBV7-2 and J usage is TRBJ2-5; D might be TRBD2 (7 bases). Germline V gene lookup returns CDR1 SGHTA and CDR2 FQGNSA. V was cut by 2 bases and J by 7 bases, with 17 bases left in between. This CDR3 contains 15 residues. The CDR3 region is CASSLSPRGARTQYF. The CDR3 nucleotides are TGTGCCAGCAGCTTAAGCCCCCGGGGGGCTAGGACCCAGTACTTC.

The genes are TRBV29-1 and TRBJ1-2; no reliable D call. Germline V gene sequence: CDR1 SQVTM, CDR2 ANQGSEA. V shed 4 bases and J shed 1 base, with 13 bases lying between them. The CDR3 runs 14 residues. The CDR3 coding sequence is TGCAGCGTTGCCCGCACGGACGGTAACTATGGCTACACCTTC. It specifies CSVARTDGNYGYTF.

The chain joins TRBV7-2 to TRBJ1-1; D possibly corresponds to TRBD1 (5 bases). Germline V gene data show CDR1 as SGHTA and CDR2 as FQGNSA. The CDR3 is 14 amino acids. V was shortened by 7 bases and J by 4 bases, with 16 bases between the two germline ends. The CDR3 here is CASTSRASGTEAFF. DNA for the CDR3: TGTGCCAGCACCTCCAGGGCCTCAGGCACTGAAGCTTTCTTT.

The CDR3 coding sequence is TGCGCCAGCAGCCCGACAGGGGGTAGTGAGCCCCAGCATTTT. Its translation: CASSPTGGSEPQHF. J is TRBJ1-5 and V is TRBV5-1, with 9 bases that match TRBD1. Per the germline V gene, CDR1 is SGHRS and CDR2 is YFSETQ. The CDR3 loop spans 14 amino acids. V lost 4 bases, J lost 8 bases, and 7 bases stayed unmatched. The entire variable domain, with the rest obtained from reference TRBV5-1 and TRBJ1-5, is as follows: KAGVTQTPRYLIKTRGQQVTLSCSPISGHRSVSWYQQTPGQGLQFLFEYFSETQRNKGNFPGRFSGRQFSNSRSEMNVSTLELGDSALYLCASSPTGGSEPQHFGDGTRLSIL.

This sequence joins TRBV19 and TRBJ2-5; D unclear. The CDR3 is 14 residues long. V lost 5 bases, J lost 0 bases, and 10 bases lay in between. Germline assignment: CDR1 LNHDA and CDR2 SQIVND (reference sequence). CDR3 in amino acids: CASSEWTDQETQYF. The CDR3 DNA is TGTGCCAGTAGTGAGTGGACGGACCAAGAGACCCAGTACTTC.

The chain uses TRBV2 and TRBJ2-3, with TRBD1 matching 8 bases. From germline, CDR1 is SNHLY and CDR2 FYNNEI. The CDR3 has 16 residues. The trim removed 4 bases at V and 2 bases at J, leaving 8 bases unmatched. The CDR3 sequence is CASSVTGTGVTDTQYF. The CDR3 DNA follows: TGTGCCAGCAGTGTAACCGGGACAGGAGTCACAGATACGCAGTATTTT.

The CDR3 nucleotides are TGTGCCTGGGGGACGGGTTACTCCTACGAGCAGTACTTC. Amino acid sequence: CAWGTGYSYEQYF. The chain is built from TRBV30 and TRBJ2-7; D is perhaps TRBD1 or TRBD2 (5 bases each). Between the trimmed V and J ends, which lost 5 bases and 0 bases, there was a span of 11 bases. CDR1 and CDR2 from the germline V gene are GTSNPN and SVGIG (reference sequence). CDR3 length equals 13 residues.

The J gene is TRBJ1-1, the V gene TRBV5-5; D gene unclear. Germline V gives CDR1 SGHKS, CDR2 YYEKEE (reference sequence). This CDR3 has 13 amino acids. Trimming pared 6 bases from V and 0 bases from J, leaving 9 bases between. CDR3 bases: TGTGCCAGCACTCTCCGGATGAACACTGAAGCTTTCTTT. Its protein product is CASTLRMNTEAFF.

The genes are TRBV7-9 and TRBJ2-1; TRBD2 agrees at 11 bases. CDR3 length: 14 amino acids. Per the germline V gene, CDR1 is SEHNR and CDR2 is FQNEAQ (reference sequence). V was clipped by 5 bases and J by 5 bases; unmatched bases: 2. This CDR3 is CASSAGLADNEQFF. The CDR3 coding sequence is TGTGCCAGCAGCGCGGGACTAGCGGACAATGAGCAGTTCTTC.

This rearrangement joins TRBV29-1 to TRBJ1-2, with D unclear. Trimming cost V 4 bases and J 4 bases, with 16 bases left between them. Germline V gene lookup returns CDR1 SQVTM and CDR2 ANQGSEA. The CDR3 is made up of 14 amino acids. The chain's CDR3 is CSVVGITLIYGYTF. Here the CDR3 DNA reads TGCAGCGTTGTGGGGATTACTCTGATCTATGGCTACACCTTC.

This clone was observed many times. The chain couples TRBV18 to TRBJ2-5; D tentatively fits TRBD1 or TRBD2 (5 bases each). There are 17 residues in the CDR3. Trimming took 2 bases from V and 2 from J, leaving 18 bases between them. Germline V gene data show CDR1 as KGHSH and CDR2 as LQKENI. CDR3 loop: CASSPITALRGQETQYF. The CDR3 nucleotides are TGTGCCAGCTCACCAATAACGGCGTTGAGGGGACAAGAGACCCAGTACTTC. The whole variable domain, filled in from reference TRBV18 and TRBJ2-5, reads NAGVMQNPRHLVRRRGQEARLRCSPMKGHSHVYWYRQLPEEGLKFMVYLQKENIIDESGMPKERFSAEFPKEGPSILRIQQVVRGDSAAYFCASSPITALRGQETQYFGPGTRLLVL.

The J gene is TRBJ1-1, the V gene TRBV27, with no clear D. Germline V gene data show CDR1 as MNHEY and CDR2 as SMNVEV (reference sequence). Trimming removed 3 bases from V and 0 bases from J, with 11 bases in between. The CDR3 covers 15 residues. The CDR3 DNA sequence: TGTGCCAGCAGTTTTTGGGCCGGAGTGAACACTGAAGCTTTCTTT. Protein product: CASSFWAGVNTEAFF.

This rearrangement joins TRBV3-1 (or the pseudogene TRBV3-2) to TRBJ1-1; D unresolved. There are 13 residues in the CDR3. The V end was cut by 0 bases, the J end by 6 bases, with 8 bases between. Per the germline V gene, CDR1 is LGHDT and CDR2 is YNNKEL (reference sequence). The CDR3 region is CASSQDVPSEAFF. The CDR3 nucleotides read TGTGCCAGCAGCCAAGACGTACCTTCTGAAGCTTTCTTT.

V gene TRBV4-1 combines with J gene TRBJ2-1, with a tentative D call TRBD2 (7 bases). Trimming stripped 4 bases from V and 4 bases from J, with 17 bases between. This CDR3 contains 16 residues. The germline gives CDR1 MGHRA, CDR2 YSYEKL. The CDR3 loop is CASSLPRGAEYNEQFF. The CDR3 DNA reads as TGCGCCAGCAGCCTTCCTCGGGGGGCGGAGTACAATGAGCAGTTCTTC.